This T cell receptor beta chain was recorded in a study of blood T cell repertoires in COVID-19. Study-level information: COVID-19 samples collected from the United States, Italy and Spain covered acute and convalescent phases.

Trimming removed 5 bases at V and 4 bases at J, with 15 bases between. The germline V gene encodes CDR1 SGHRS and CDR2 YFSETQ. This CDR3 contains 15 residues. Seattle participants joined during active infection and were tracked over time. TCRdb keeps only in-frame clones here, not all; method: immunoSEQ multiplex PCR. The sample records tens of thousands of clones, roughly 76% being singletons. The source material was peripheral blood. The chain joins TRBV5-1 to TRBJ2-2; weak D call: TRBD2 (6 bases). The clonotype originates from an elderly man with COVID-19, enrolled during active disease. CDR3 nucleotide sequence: TGCGCCAGCAGACGGACCCAAGCGGGCACCGGGGAGCTGTTTTTT. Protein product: CASRRTQAGTGELFF.